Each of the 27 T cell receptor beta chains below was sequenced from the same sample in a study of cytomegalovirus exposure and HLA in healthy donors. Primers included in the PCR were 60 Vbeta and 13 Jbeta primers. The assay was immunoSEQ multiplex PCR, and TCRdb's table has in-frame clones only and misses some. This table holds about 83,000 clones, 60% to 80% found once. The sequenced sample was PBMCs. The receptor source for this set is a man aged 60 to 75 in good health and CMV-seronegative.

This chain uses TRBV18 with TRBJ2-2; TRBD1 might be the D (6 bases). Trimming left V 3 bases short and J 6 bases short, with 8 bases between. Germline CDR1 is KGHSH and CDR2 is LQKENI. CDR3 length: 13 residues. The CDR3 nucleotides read TGTGCCAGCTCACCGGCAGGGGCCGGGGAGCTGTTTTTT. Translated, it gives CASSPAGAGELFF.

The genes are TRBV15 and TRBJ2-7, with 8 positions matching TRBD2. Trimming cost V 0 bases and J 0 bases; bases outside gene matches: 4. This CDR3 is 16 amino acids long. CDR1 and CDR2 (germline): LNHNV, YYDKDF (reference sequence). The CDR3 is CATSREVAGNSYEQYF. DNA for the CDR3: TGTGCCACCAGCAGAGAGGTAGCGGGAAACTCCTACGAGCAGTACTTC. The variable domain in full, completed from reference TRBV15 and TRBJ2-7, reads DAMVIQNPRYQVTQFGKPVTLSCSQTLNHNVMYWYQQKSSQAPKLLFHYYDKDFNNEADTPDNFQSRRPNTSFCFLDIRSPGLGDTAMYLCATSREVAGNSYEQYFGPGTRLTVT.

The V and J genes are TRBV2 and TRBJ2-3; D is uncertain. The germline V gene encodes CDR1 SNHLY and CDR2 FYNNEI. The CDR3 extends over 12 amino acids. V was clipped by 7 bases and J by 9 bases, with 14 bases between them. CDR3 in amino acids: CASNWARETQYF. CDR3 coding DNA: TGTGCCAGCAATTGGGCGAGAGAGACGCAGTATTTT.

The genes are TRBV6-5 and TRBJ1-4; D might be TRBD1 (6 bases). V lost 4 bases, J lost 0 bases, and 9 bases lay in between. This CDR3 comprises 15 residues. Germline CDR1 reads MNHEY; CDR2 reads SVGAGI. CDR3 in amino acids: CASSSRDTTNEKLFF. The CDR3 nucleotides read TGTGCCAGCAGTTCCCGGGACACAACTAATGAAAAACTGTTTTTT.

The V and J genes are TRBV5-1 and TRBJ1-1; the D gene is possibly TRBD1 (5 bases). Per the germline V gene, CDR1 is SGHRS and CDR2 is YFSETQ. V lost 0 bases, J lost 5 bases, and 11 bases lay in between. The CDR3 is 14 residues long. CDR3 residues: CASSLEAGRTEAFF. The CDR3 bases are TGCGCCAGCAGCTTGGAGGCAGGGCGGACTGAAGCTTTCTTT.

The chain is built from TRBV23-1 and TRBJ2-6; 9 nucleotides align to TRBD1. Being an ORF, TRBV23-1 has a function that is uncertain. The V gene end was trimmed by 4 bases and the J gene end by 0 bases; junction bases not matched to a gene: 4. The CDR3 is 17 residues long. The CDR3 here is CASSRPDRGSGANVLTF. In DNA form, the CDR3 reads TGCGCCAGCAGTCGCCCGGACAGGGGCTCTGGGGCCAACGTCCTGACTTTC.

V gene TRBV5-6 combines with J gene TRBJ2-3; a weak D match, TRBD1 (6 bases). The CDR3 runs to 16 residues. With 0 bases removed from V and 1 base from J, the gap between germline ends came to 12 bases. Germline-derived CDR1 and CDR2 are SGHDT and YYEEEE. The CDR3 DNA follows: TGTGCCAGCAGCTTGGGTTTAGGGGGACGCACAGATACGCAGTATTTT. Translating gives CASSLGLGGRTDTQYF.

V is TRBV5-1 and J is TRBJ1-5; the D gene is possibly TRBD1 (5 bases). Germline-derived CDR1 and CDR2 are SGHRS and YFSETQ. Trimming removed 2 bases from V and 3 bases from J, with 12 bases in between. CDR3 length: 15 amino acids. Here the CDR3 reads CASSFGGSDNQPQHF. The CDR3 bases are TGCGCCAGCAGCTTTGGGGGGTCCGACAATCAGCCCCAGCATTTT. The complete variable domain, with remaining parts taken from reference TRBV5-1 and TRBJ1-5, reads KAGVTQTPRYLIKTRGQQVTLSCSPISGHRSVSWYQQTPGQGLQFLFEYFSETQRNKGNFPGRFSGRQFSNSRSEMNVSTLELGDSALYLCASSFGGSDNQPQHFGDGTRLSIL.

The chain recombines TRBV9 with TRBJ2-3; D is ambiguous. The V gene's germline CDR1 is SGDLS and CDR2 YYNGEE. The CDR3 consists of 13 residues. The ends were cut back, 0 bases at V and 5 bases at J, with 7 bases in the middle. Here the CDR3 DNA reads TGTGCCAGCAGCGTAGGTGTAGAAGATACGCAGTATTTT. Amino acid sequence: CASSVGVEDTQYF.

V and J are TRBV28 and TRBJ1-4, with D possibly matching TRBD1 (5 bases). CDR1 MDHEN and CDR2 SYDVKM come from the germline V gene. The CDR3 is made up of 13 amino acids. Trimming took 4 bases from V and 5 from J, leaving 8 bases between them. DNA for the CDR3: TGTGCCAGCAGTTCAGGGTTGAATGAAAAACTGTTTTTT. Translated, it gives CASSSGLNEKLFF. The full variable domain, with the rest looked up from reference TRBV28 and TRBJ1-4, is DVKVTQSSRYLVKRTGEKVFLECVQDMDHENMFWYRQDPGLGLRLIYFSYDVKMKEKGDIPEGYSVSREKKERFSLILESASTNQTSMYLCASSSGLNEKLFFGSGTQLSVL.

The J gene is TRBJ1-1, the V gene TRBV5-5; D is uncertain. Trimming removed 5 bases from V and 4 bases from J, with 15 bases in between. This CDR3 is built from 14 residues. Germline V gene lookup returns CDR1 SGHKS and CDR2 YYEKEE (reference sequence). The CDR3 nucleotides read TGTGCCAGCAGTCGAACCGGAGGGAGCACTGAAGCTTTCTTT. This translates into CASSRTGGSTEAFF. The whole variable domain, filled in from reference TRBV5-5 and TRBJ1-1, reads DAGVTQSPTHLIKTRGQQVTLRCSPISGHKSVSWYQQVLGQGPQFIFQYYEKEERGRGNFPDRFSARQFPNYSSELNVNALLLGDSALYLCASSRTGGSTEAFFGQGTRLTVV.

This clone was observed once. The CDR3 loop reads CASSWGRSGEKLFF. Here the CDR3 DNA reads TGTGCCAGCAGCTGGGGCAGGAGTGGAGAAAAACTGTTTTTT. V usage is TRBV5-6 and J usage is TRBJ1-4, with D maybe TRBD1 (5 bases). The CDR3 is 14 residues long. Trimming took 3 bases from V and 8 from J, leaving 14 bases between them. Per germline, CDR1 SGHDT and CDR2 YYEEEE.

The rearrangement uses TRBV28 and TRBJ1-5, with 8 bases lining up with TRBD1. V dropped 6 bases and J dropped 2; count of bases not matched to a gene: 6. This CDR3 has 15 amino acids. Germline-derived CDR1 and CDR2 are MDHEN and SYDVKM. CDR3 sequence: CASSKQGGGNQPQHF. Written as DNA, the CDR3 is TGTGCCAGCAGCAAACAGGGGGGAGGCAATCAGCCCCAGCATTTT.

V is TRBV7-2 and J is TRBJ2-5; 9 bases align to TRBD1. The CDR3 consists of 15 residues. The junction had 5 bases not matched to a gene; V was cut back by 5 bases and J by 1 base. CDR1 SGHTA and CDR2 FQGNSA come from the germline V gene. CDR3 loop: CASSPGGQGQETQYF. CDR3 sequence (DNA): TGTGCCAGCAGCCCCGGGGGACAGGGCCAAGAGACCCAGTACTTC.

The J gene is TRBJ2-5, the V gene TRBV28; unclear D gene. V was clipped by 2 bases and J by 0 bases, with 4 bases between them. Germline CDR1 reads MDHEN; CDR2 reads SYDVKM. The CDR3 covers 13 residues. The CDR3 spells CASSLADQETQYF. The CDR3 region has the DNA TGTGCCAGCAGTTTAGCAGACCAAGAGACCCAGTACTTC.

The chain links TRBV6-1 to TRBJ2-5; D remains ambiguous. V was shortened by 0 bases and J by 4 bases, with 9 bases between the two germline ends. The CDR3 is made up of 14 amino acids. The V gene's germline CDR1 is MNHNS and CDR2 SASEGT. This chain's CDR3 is CASSEASYGETQYF. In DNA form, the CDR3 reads TGTGCCAGCAGTGAAGCCTCGTACGGAGAGACCCAGTACTTC.

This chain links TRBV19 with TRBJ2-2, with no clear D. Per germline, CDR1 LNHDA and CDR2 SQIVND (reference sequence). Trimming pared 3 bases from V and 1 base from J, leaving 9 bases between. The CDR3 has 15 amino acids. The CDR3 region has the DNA TGTGCCAGTAGTATCTCGAGCGAGAACACCGGGGAGCTGTTTTTT. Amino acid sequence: CASSISSENTGELFF.

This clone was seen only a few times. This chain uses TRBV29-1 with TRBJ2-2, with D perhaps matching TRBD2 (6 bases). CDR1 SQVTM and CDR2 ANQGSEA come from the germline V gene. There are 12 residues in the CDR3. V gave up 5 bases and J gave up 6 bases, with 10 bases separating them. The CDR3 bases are TGCAGCGTTCTCCGGGGGTCCGGGGAGCTGTTTTTT. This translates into CSVLRGSGELFF.

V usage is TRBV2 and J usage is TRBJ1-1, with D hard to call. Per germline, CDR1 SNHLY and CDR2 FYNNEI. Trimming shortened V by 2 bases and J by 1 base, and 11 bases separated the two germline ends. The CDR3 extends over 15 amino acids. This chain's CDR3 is CASSESTQSNTEAFF. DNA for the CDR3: TGTGCCAGCAGTGAATCGACACAGTCGAACACTGAAGCTTTCTTT.

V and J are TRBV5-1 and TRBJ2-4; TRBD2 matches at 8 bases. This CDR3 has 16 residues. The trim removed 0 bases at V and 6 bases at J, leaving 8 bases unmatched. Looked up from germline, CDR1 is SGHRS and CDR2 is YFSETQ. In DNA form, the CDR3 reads TGCGCCAGCAGCTTGGATACGGGAGGGCCTACAAACATTCAGTACTTC. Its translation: CASSLDTGGPTNIQYF.

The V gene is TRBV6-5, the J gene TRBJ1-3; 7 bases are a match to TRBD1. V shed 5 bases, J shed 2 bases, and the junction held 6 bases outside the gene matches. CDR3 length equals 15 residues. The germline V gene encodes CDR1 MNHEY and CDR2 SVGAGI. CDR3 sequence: CASSQDRAPGNTIYF. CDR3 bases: TGTGCCAGCAGTCAAGACAGGGCGCCTGGAAACACCATATATTTT.

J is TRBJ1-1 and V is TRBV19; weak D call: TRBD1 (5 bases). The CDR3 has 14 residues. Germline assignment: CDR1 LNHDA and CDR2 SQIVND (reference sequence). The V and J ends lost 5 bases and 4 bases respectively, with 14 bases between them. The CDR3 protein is CASSRGEVITEAFF. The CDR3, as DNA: TGTGCCAGTAGTCGGGGGGAAGTGATCACTGAAGCTTTCTTT.

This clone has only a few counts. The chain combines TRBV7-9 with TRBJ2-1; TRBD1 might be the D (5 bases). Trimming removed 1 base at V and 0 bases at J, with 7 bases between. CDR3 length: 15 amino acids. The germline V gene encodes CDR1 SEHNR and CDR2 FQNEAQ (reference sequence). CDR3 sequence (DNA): TGTGCCAGCAGCTTAGAAGGGGCCTCCTACAATGAGCAGTTCTTC. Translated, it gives CASSLEGASYNEQFF.

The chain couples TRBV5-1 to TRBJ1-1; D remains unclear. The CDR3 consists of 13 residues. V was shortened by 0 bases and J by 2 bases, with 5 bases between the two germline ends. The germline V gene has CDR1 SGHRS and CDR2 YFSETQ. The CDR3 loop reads CASSLAVNTEAFF. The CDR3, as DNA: TGCGCCAGCAGCTTGGCGGTCAACACTGAAGCTTTCTTT.

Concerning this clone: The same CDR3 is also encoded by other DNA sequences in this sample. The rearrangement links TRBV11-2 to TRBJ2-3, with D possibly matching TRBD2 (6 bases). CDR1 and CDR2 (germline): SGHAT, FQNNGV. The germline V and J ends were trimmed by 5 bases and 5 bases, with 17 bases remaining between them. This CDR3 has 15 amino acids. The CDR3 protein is CASSDQLAIEDTQYF. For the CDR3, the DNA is TGTGCCAGCAGCGACCAGCTAGCGATCGAAGATACGCAGTATTTT.

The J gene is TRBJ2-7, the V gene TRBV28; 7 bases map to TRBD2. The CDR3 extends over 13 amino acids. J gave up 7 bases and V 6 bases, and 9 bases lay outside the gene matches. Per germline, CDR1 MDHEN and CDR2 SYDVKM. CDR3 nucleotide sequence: TGTGCCAGCAGCCGGGACTACCGTGGAGAGCAGTACTTC. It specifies CASSRDYRGEQYF.

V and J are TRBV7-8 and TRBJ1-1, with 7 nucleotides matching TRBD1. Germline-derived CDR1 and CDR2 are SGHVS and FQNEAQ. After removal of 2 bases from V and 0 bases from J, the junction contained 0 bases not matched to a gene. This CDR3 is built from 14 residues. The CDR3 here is CASSLTGVNTEAFF. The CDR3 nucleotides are TGTGCCAGCAGCTTAACAGGGGTGAACACTGAAGCTTTCTTT.